These T cell receptor beta chains were read from a single sample in a study of Graves' ophthalmopathy and Graves' hyperthyroidism. TCRdb recomputed calls from the multiplex PCR reads with MiXCR, one row per CDR3 protein. The sample holds some 750,000 distinct CDR3 sequences, roughly 40% seen once. Sequencing used peripheral blood. The receptors come from an adult man with Graves' ophthalmopathy. Each CDR3 is given without its conserved first and last residue.

v_call: TRBV29-1
cdr3_aa: SVVGQITEAF

v_call: TRBV25-1
cdr3_aa: ASSQDGPGGNVLT

v_call: TRBV14
cdr3_aa: ASSHGQGANEQY

v_call: TRBV25-1
cdr3_aa: ASSDSGPRTSGGARETQY

v_call: TRBV5-1
cdr3_aa: ASSPWTGNTEAF

v_call: TRBV12-3/TRBV12-4
cdr3_aa: ASSLTDRGYT

v_call: TRBV7-9
cdr3_aa: ASSRSLNTEAF

v_call: TRBV2
cdr3_aa: ASSEGGGTGTEAF

v_call: TRBV6-1
cdr3_aa: ASSPALGTEAF

v_call: TRBV10-3
cdr3_aa: ASSPRGSGGYT

v_call: TRBV9
cdr3_aa: ASSVAGMNTEAF

v_call: TRBV25-1
cdr3_aa: ASSQTGRSYQETQY

v_call: TRBV11-2
cdr3_aa: ASSSGTVETGLATNEKLF

v_call: TRBV19
cdr3_aa: ASSMEAPDGYT

v_call: TRBV20-1
cdr3_aa: SAQLTGQGHSPLH

v_call: TRBV27
cdr3_aa: ASSNDSNSPLH

v_call: TRBV20-1
cdr3_aa: SASDIQGAYGYT

v_call: TRBV9
cdr3_aa: AWTLTSGDYEQY

v_call: TRBV2
cdr3_aa: ASSHDSNNQPQH

v_call: TRBV7-9
cdr3_aa: ASSGPGQGRNEQY

v_call: TRBV7-8
cdr3_aa: ASSVTAAWGREKLF

v_call: TRBV11-2
cdr3_aa: ASSQGGHYGYT

v_call: TRBV19
cdr3_aa: ASSGRTGGNTEAF

v_call: TRBV10-3
cdr3_aa: ASSFMGGTIEAF

v_call: TRBV6-6
cdr3_aa: ASSLFPTNPEAF

v_call: TRBV20-1
cdr3_aa: SARVRGYGYT

v_call: TRBV5-8
cdr3_aa: ASTPFQEGRGY

v_call: TRBV9
cdr3_aa: ASSALTGTGTGYT

v_call: TRBV10-3
cdr3_aa: AIRLGQGALDEQY

v_call: TRBV29-1
cdr3_aa: SVDGQGAVEKLF

v_call: TRBV7-6
cdr3_aa: ASSPQGADQPQH

v_call: TRBV25-1
cdr3_aa: ASTFRGGPDTQY

v_call: TRBV19
cdr3_aa: ASTAGPSYEQY

v_call: TRBV2
cdr3_aa: ASSDPGGRGYT

v_call: TRBV4-1
cdr3_aa: ASSQGTSMSRQPQH